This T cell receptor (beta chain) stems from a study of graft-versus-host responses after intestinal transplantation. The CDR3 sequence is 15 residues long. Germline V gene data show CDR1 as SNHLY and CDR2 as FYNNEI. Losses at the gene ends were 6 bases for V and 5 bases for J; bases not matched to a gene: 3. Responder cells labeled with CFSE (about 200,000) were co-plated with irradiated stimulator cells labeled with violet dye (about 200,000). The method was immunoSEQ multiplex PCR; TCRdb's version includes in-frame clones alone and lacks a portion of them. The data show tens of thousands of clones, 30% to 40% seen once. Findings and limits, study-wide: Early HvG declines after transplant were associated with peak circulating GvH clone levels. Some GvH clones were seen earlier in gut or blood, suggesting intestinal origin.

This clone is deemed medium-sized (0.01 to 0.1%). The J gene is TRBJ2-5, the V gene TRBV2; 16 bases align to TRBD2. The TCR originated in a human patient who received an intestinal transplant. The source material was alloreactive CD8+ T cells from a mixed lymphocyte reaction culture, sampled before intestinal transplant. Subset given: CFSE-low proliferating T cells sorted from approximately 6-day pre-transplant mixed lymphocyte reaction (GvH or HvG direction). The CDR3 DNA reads TGTGCCAGCAGGGGACTAGCGGGAGGGAGGGAGACCCAGTACTTC. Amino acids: CASRGLAGGRETQYF.